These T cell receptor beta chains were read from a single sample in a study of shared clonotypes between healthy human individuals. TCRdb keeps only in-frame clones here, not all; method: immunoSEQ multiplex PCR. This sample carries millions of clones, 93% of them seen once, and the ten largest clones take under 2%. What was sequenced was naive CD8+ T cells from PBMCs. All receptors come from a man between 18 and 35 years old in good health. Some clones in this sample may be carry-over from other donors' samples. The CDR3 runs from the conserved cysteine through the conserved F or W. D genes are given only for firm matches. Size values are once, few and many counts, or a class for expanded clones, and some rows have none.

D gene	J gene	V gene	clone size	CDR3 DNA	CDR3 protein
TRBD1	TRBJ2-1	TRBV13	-	TGTGCCAGCAGTCCGACAGGGCTTTCCTACAATGAGCAGTTCTTC	CASSPTGLSYNEQFF
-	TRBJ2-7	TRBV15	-	TGTGCCACCAGCGGAAGGGTGGGCTACGAGCAGTACTTC	CATSGRVGYEQYF
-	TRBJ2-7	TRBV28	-	TGTGCCAGCAGTTTCGGCGGGACTTACGAGCAGTACTTC	CASSFGGTYEQYF
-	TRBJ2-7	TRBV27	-	TGTGCCAGCAGTTTCATTCGGGGGCAGGGTATCTACGAGCAGTACTTC	CASSFIRGQGIYEQYF
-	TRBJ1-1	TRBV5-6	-	TGTGCCAGCAGCCCAGGGTGGGGGAGCACTGAAGCTTTCTTT	CASSPGWGSTEAFF
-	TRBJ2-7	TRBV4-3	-	TGCGCCAGCAGCCAGGGCCGGGACACCTTTTACGAGCAGTACTTC	CASSQGRDTFYEQYF
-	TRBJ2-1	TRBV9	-	TGTGCCAGCAGCGTAGGGACCGCTAATGAGCAGTTCTTC	CASSVGTANEQFF
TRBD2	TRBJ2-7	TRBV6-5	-	TGTGCCAGCAGCCAGGGACTAGCCAGCTCCTACGAGCAGTACTTC	CASSQGLASSYEQYF
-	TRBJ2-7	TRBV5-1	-	TGCGCCAGCAGCTTGGAAGTAGCCTACGAGCAGTACTTC	CASSLEVAYEQYF
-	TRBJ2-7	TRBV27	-	TGTGCCAGCAGTTTCACTAGCAGCTACGAGCAGTACTTC	CASSFTSSYEQYF
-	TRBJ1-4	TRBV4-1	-	TGCGCCAGCAGCCAAGAAATCAGGCTGGCAGTAAATTTTCCTAATGAAAAACTGTTTTTT	CASSQEIRLAVNFPNEKLFF
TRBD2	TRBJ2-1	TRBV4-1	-	TGCGCCAGCAGCCCCTCCGGGACTAGCGGGTCGGGCAATGAGCAGTTCTTC	CASSPSGTSGSGNEQFF
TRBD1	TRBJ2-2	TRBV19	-	TGTGCCAGTAGTATAGGGGGGACAGGGTCGTTTTCCGGGGAGCTGTTTTTT	CASSIGGTGSFSGELFF
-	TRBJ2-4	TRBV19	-	TGTGCCAGTAGCGCAGGGCTCCAAAACATTCAGTACTTC	CASSAGLQNIQYF
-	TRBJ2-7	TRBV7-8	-	TGTGCCAGCAGCCTTGGTAGGAACTCCTACGAGCAGTACTTC	CASSLGRNSYEQYF
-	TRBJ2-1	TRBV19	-	TGTGCCAGTAGGGCCCACACCTACAATGAGCAGTTCTTC	CASRAHTYNEQFF
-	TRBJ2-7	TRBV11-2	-	TGTGCCAGCAGCCCCCTGGTCTCGGACGGCTACGAGCAGTACTTC	CASSPLVSDGYEQYF
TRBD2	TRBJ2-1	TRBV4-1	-	TGCGCCAGCAGCCAAGATTGGGCCCGCCTAGCGGGAGAAAATGAGCAGTTCTTC	CASSQDWARLAGENEQFF
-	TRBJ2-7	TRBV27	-	TGTGCCAGCAGTTTAACGAAGACAGGAAGCGAGCAGTACTTC	CASSLTKTGSEQYF
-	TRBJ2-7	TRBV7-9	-	TGTGCCAGCAGCGGGAGTGGTTACGAGCAGTACTTC	CASSGSGYEQYF
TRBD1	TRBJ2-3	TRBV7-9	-	TGTGCCAGCAGCTTAGAAGCAGGGGGCAGAGGGAGTACGCAGTATTTT	CASSLEAGGRGSTQYF
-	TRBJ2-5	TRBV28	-	TGTGCCAGCAGCCTCCCGGACAGTTTTGAGACCCAGTACTTC	CASSLPDSFETQYF
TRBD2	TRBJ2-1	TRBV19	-	TGTGCCAGTCAGAAGACTAGCGGGATCTACAATGAGCAGTTCTTC	CASQKTSGIYNEQFF
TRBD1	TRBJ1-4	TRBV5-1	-	TGCGCCAGCAGCTTAACAGGGGGCGGCGAAAAACTGTTTTTT	CASSLTGGGEKLFF
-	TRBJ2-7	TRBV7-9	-	TGTGCCAGCAGCTTAGCGGCCGGGAGCCTCTCCTACGAGCAGTACTTC	CASSLAAGSLSYEQYF
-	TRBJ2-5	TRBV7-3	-	TGTGCCAGCAGCTTATACGGCGGTAACTCAGAGACCCAGTACTTC	CASSLYGGNSETQYF
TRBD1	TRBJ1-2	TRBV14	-	TGTGCCAGCAGCCCCAAGATCGGGACAGTTTTATATGGCTACACCTTC	CASSPKIGTVLYGYTF
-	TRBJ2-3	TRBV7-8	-	TGTGCCAGCAGCTTAAGCCGGGGCCCAGATACGCAGTATTTT	CASSLSRGPDTQYF
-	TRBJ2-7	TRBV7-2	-	TGTGCCAGCAGCTTAGGTATTCCGTCCTACGAGCAGTACTTC	CASSLGIPSYEQYF
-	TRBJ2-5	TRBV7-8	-	TGTGCCAGCAGCCCCCCCAAGGGCCGACAAGAGACCCAGTACTTC	CASSPPKGRQETQYF
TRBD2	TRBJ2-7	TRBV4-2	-	TGTGCCAGCAGCCAAGCCATACTAGCGGGTGCTTACGAGCAGTACTTC	CASSQAILAGAYEQYF
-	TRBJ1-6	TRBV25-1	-	TGTGCCAGCAGTGAATCCCGAACGGGTAATTCACCCCTCCACTTT	CASSESRTGNSPLHF
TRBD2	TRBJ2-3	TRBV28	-	TGTGCCAGCAGTTTAGGCGCTAGCGGGAGTATGGCAGATACGCAGTATTTT	CASSLGASGSMADTQYF
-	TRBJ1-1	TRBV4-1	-	TGCGCCAGCAGCCAAGCCCCGGACAGTCGGACTGAAGCTTTCTTT	CASSQAPDSRTEAFF
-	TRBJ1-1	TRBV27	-	TGTGCCAGCAGTTTGACAGTTTACACTGAAGCTTTCTTT	CASSLTVYTEAFF
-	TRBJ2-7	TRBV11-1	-	TGTGCCAGCAGCCCACTCGAAGGGACTGGATTTTACGAGCAGTACTTC	CASSPLEGTGFYEQYF
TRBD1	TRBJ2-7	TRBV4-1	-	TGCGCCAGCAGCCAAGACCCCCAGGACAGGGGCCACGAGCAGTACTTC	CASSQDPQDRGHEQYF
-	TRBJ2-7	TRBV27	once	TGTGCCAGCAGTTCTCAAGCCGGGGCCTTCTCCTACGAGCAGTACTTC	CASSSQAGAFSYEQYF
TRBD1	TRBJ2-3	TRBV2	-	TGTGCCAGCAGTGCAGGTGGCAGGGGGCTTACAGATACGCAGTATTTT	CASSAGGRGLTDTQYF
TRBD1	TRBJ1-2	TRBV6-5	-	TGTGCCAGCAGTTCCGACGGGACAGGCTATGGCTACACCTTC	CASSSDGTGYGYTF
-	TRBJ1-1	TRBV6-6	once	TGTGCCAGCAGTTATGGGGTCACTGAAGCTTTCTTT	CASSYGVTEAFF
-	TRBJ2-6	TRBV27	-	TGTGCCAGCACCCTAAGTCCAGGGGCTGGGGCCAACGTCCTGACTTTC	CASTLSPGAGANVLTF
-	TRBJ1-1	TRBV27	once	TGTGCCAGCAGTTTATATAGCACCACCCTCTTAGGCACTGAAGCTTTCTTT	CASSLYSTTLLGTEAFF
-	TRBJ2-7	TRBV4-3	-	TGCGCCAGCAGCCAAGAATTAGTCACCTACGAGCAGTACTTC	CASSQELVTYEQYF
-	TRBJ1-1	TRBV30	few	TGTGCCTGGAGTGTCTCTGGGGTACGGACTGAAGCTTTCTTT	CAWSVSGVRTEAFF
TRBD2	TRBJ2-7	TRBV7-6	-	TGTGCCAGCAGCTCAGACCCAGCGGGAGGGGGCGAGCAGTACTTC	CASSSDPAGGGEQYF
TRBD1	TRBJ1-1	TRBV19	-	TGTGCCAGTAGTATATGGACAGGCTCTGAAGCTTTCTTT	CASSIWTGSEAFF
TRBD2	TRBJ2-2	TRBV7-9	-	TGTGCCAGCAGCTTAGAATCGGGACTAGCGGGAGTCCTGGTCGGGGAGCTGTTTTTT	CASSLESGLAGVLVGELFF
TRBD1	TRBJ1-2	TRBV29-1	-	TGCAGCGACGTACAGGGGCTCGTCACCTTC	CSDVQGLVTF
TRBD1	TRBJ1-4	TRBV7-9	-	TGTGCCAGCAGCTACGACAGGGGTACCGGAAAACTGTTTTTT	CASSYDRGTGKLFF
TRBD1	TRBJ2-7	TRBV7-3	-	TGTGCCAGCAGCTTACCCGGGACAGGGGGTAACGAGCAGTACTTC	CASSLPGTGGNEQYF
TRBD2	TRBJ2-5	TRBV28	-	TGTGCCAGCAGTTTATCAACTAGCGGGAGGGCCTTAGTAGGTGAGACCCAGTACTTC	CASSLSTSGRALVGETQYF
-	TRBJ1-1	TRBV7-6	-	TGTGCCAGCAGCCCCGGGGGGACATCGAACACTGAAGCTTTCTTT	CASSPGGTSNTEAFF
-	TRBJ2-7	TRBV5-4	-	TGTGCCAGCAGCTACAACCCGTCTACCTACGAGCAGTACTTC	CASSYNPSTYEQYF
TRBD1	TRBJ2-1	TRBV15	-	TGTGCCACCAGCAGCCGGGACAGGGGCTACAATGAGCAGTTCTTC	CATSSRDRGYNEQFF
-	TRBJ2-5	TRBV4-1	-	TGCGCCAGCAGCCAAGATCTAGGGTCCCCGGTTCGGGAGACCCAGTACTTC	CASSQDLGSPVRETQYF
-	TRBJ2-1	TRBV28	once	TGTGCCAGCAGTTTAGATACGAAACTAGTGCTCTACAATGAGCAGTTCTTC	CASSLDTKLVLYNEQFF